A selection of T cell receptor beta chains follows, all from one sample in a study of cytomegalovirus exposure and HLA in healthy donors. TCRdb's copy holds only in-frame clones and misses some; the assay was immunoSEQ multiplex PCR. Its clone listing holds around 70,000 clones. The specimen was PBMCs. The receptors come from a man in his forties in good health and CMV-seronegative. Each CDR3 is given without its conserved first and last residue.

>TRBV2|TRBJ2-3
ASSEGLGTSGRDTQY
>TRBV6-5|TRBJ1-3
ASSYRGAAGNTIY
>TRBV5-1|TRBJ1-2
ASSLTRDGYT
>TRBV11-2|TRBJ2-2
ASSLGRGGAGELF
>TRBV4-3|TRBJ2-5
ASSQDHMRETQY
>TRBV28|TRBJ2-7
ASSSADRASYEQY
>TRBV6-6|TRBJ2-5
ASTYSMTSGQETQY
>TRBV5-5|TRBJ1-1
ASSLVQGAMNTEAF
>TRBV6-1|TRBJ2-3
ASSELAGGPDTQY
>TRBV7-2|TRBJ2-1
ASSLRTGEVYNEQF
>TRBV7-6|TRBJ2-7
ASSLLGTGSAEQY
>TRBV7-9|TRBJ1-4
ASSPSGSGEKLF
>TRBV18|TRBJ2-3
ASSPPVGSTDTQY
>TRBV20-1|TRBJ2-7
SARDPSGQY
>TRBV15|TRBJ2-5
ATSRDLRGFYQETQY
>TRBV21-1|TRBJ2-5
ASSPRTSGPAETQY
>TRBV19|TRBJ1-1
ASSIVALGTGDGTEAF
>TRBV28|TRBJ2-6
ASSSSDRGIRGANVLT
>TRBV7-2|TRBJ2-1
ASSGGQATNEQF
>TRBV4-3|NA
ASSQIAGPPYEQY
>TRBV29-1|TRBJ2-1
SVEEPGSGEQF
>TRBV7-2|TRBJ1-3
ASSLARLPGNTIY
>TRBV6-1|TRBJ1-5
ASSVAVYQPQH
>TRBV6-5|TRBJ1-4
ASSRTGTGDEKLF
>TRBV19|TRBJ2-3
ASSYQGVQDTDTQY
>TRBV6-5|TRBJ2-5
ATGTGQETQY
>TRBV2|TRBJ2-7
ASSEGRQGREQY
>TRBV7-2|TRBJ1-1
ASSLVFVDSAEAF
>TRBV2|TRBJ2-5
AGEQGYQETQY
>TRBV6-5|TRBJ1-1
ASFGRNTEAF
>TRBV5-1|TRBJ2-3
ASSLVGQGTDTQY
>TRBV19|TRBJ2-5
ASSPRDSSQETQY
>TRBV12-1|TRBJ2-7
ASSTIGPRWREQY
>TRBV7-7|TRBJ2-1
ASSQMPGLTNEQF
>TRBV18|TRBJ1-1
ASSPTTQGDTEAF
>TRBV11-3|TRBJ2-3
ASSGGGAPDTQY
>TRBV7-2|TRBJ2-1
ASSPWDYPYNEQF
>TRBV10-2|TRBJ2-3
ASSESLAGADTQY
>TRBV5-1|TRBJ1-4
ASSTGQGGTTNEKLF
>TRBV10-3|TRBJ2-7
AIRAGGSSYEQY
>TRBV5-4|TRBJ1-3
ASSLDSSGNTIY
>TRBV5-1|TRBJ2-1
ASRDRGDNEQF
>TRBV5-4|TRBJ2-1
ASSLRLGGRGNEQF
>TRBV15|TRBJ2-7
ATAQLAGLEQY
>TRBV21-1|TRBJ2-2
ASRYPGGWTGELF
>TRBV5-1|TRBJ2-7
ASSSVGGYEQY
>TRBV19|TRBJ1-2
ASTRLFTDSRMYGYT
>TRBV30|TRBJ2-3
AGGGASTDTQY
>TRBV10-3|TRBJ1-1
ATTGSRAEAF
>TRBV4-3|TRBJ2-2
ASSQSDRGGELF